Here is one TCR beta chain with its context. This specimen belongs to a study of control samples from healthy donors and cancer patients. The germline V and J ends were trimmed by 3 bases and 7 bases, with 11 bases remaining between them. Germline assignment: CDR1 KGHDR and CDR2 SFDVKD. The CDR3 is 13 residues long. Generated by immunoSEQ multiplex PCR, the TCRdb table keeps only in-frame clones and is missing some. Of about 140,000 clones in the sample, around nine tenths were seen once. The chain is built from TRBV24-1 and TRBJ1-2; D not resolved. Sequenced sample: blood. The TCR sequence derives from a woman in her 30s in good health. The DNA of the CDR3 is TGTGCCACCAGTGATCCCGGGAGAACTGGCTACACCTTC. This gives the protein CATSDPGRTGYTF.